This entry features one T cell receptor beta chain sequence. The count of this clone is one. Its antigen is unknown. Within one base of it there is no much larger clone, and no base qualities were kept. The data were obtained in a study of cytomegalovirus exposure and HLA in healthy donors (TCRdb year 2017). About the investigation overall: The 650 to 750 repertoires of the first cohort and the 120 validation repertoires were produced on the same platform, according to a later analysis. The aim of the study was to test whether cataloging public T cell receptors could identify signatures of past pathogen exposure. Along with the roughly 700-subject first cohort, a separate validation cohort of over a hundred different subjects was used. High-throughput TCR immunosequencing, statistical association of individual TCRs with disease status, and machine learning were combined to predict cytomegalovirus infection status.

The library was generated by the immunoSEQ multiplex PCR assay. The original methods were these. To diagnose cytomegalovirus status from the catalog of TCR beta chain sequences, a statistical classification framework was built. Entries here come from immuneACCESS through TCRdb and include only in-frame sequences with V and J called. Some clones fail to appear in such tables; in the studies checked, an unresolved V gene covers under half of the shortfall, and the cause of the remainder is unknown. D and trimming were read from the DNA, whereas the V and J calls and clone size are those reported in that table. The sample yields about 82,000 clones; 85% to 95% were counted once. Approximately 0.69% of the sample is held by the ten biggest clonotypes. V is cut by 4 bases and J by 9 bases, and the space between the germline ends is 10 bases. According to the germline V gene (reference sequence), CDR1 reads SGHAT and CDR2 reads FQDESV. The CDR3 sequence holds 12 residues, the cysteine and phenylalanine included. Only the CDR3 part of the read is kept: 36 bases, read in frame from the first base.

General study outcomes and caveats: A few of the identified cytomegalovirus-associated TCR beta chains were confirmed in vitro to be specific for cytomegalovirus antigens. While some public TCRs were present in many individuals, most TCR sequences turned up only very rarely across donors. All 120 or so repertoires were used to score co-occurrence in the validation cohort in a later analysis, because that analysis had no HLA typing for the cohort. Cytomegalovirus status was reported to be diagnosed by the classifier with high specificity and sensitivity in both the original and validation cohorts. The study listed approximately 160 TCR beta chains as associated with cytomegalovirus. Of the cluster scores, roughly 95% were above 0 in a later analysis, which found that TCRs clustered in the first cohort also tended to co-occur in the 95 to 150 validation repertoires. The authors suggested that the approach could potentially be generalized to other disease states and immunological phenotypes.

Separate from the approximately 700-subject first cohort, the validation cohort of over 90 subjects was the group to which the donors belonged. The sequence joins TRBV11-1 to TRBJ2-1, with the D gene call left open. The receptor was isolated from a man younger than 35 in good health and CMV-seronegative. The sample was PBMCs. The sequenced DNA is TGTGCCAGCAGCTCCGAGTGGGCTGAGCAGTTCTTC. Its protein product is CASSSEWAEQFF.